These 27 T cell receptor beta chains share one sample of origin, sequenced in a study of control samples from healthy donors and cancer patients. Only in-frame clones appear in the TCRdb table, and some are missing; sequencing was by immunoSEQ multiplex PCR. The table lists roughly 40,000 clones, 80% to 95% of them singletons, with 3.6% in the top ten. Specimen: blood. These receptors all come from a woman aged 45-59 years in good health.

The table lists this clone with a count of one. The chain uses TRBV5-4 and TRBJ2-3; 7 bases are shared with TRBD1. V lost 9 bases and J lost 5; bases outside the gene matches: 9. The CDR3 extends over 13 amino acids. Germline V lookup: CDR1 SGHNT, CDR2 YYREEE (reference sequence). CDR3 in amino acids: CAIPKGAGDTQYF. CDR3 sequence (DNA): TGTGCCATCCCGAAGGGGGCTGGAGATACGCAGTATTTT.

The sample holds one count of this clone. The rearrangement joins TRBV15 to TRBJ2-7; the D gene is possibly TRBD2 (5 bases). CDR3 length: 14 residues. The V gene's germline CDR1 is LNHNV and CDR2 YYDKDF (reference sequence). V was clipped by 5 bases and J by 0 bases, with 11 bases between them. CDR3 nucleotide sequence: TGTGCCACCAGCTACGGACGGGACTCCTACGAGCAGTACTTC. Translated, it gives CATSYGRDSYEQYF.

The chain uses TRBV10-2 and TRBJ1-1; TRBD1 might be the D (6 bases). Deletions cut 7 bases from V and 2 bases from J, with 17 bases between. CDR1 is WSHSY and CDR2 is SAAADI in the germline V gene. The CDR3 loop spans 15 amino acids. CDR3 sequence (DNA): TGCGCCAGCAACATGCAAGGGGGAGGCAACACTGAAGCTTTCTTT. Protein product: CASNMQGGGNTEAFF.

The CDR3 DNA sequence: TGTGCCAGCGCCTCCTGGGGTGGCTACACCTTC. It translates to CASASWGGYTF. This chain connects TRBV6-5 to TRBJ1-2; D is undetermined. The CDR3 loop spans 11 amino acids. With 8 bases removed from V and 7 bases from J, the gap between germline ends came to 11 bases. Germline V lookup: CDR1 MNHEY, CDR2 SVGAGI.

This chain uses TRBV9 with TRBJ1-6, with no clear D. The CDR3 covers 15 residues. Trimming removed 0 bases from V and 0 bases from J, with 4 bases in between. The V gene's germline CDR1 is SGDLS and CDR2 YYNGEE. In DNA form, the CDR3 reads TGTGCCAGCAGCGTAGGGGACTCCTATAATTCACCCCTCCACTTT. Its protein product is CASSVGDSYNSPLHF.

This chain joins TRBV12-5 and TRBJ1-1; D remains unclear. The V end lost 5 bases, the J end lost 7 bases, and 14 bases lay between the germline ends. CDR1 and CDR2 from the germline V gene are LGHNT and FRNRAP. This CDR3 has 13 residues. CDR3 DNA sequence: TGTGCTAGTGGTCCCACCGGGCGGAATGAAGCTTTCTTT. Its protein product is CASGPTGRNEAFF.

This chain joins TRBV4-3 and TRBJ2-1; D is unresolved. This CDR3 contains 16 residues. The ends were cut back, 4 bases at V and 0 bases at J, with 13 bases in the middle. CDR1 LGHNA and CDR2 YSLEER come from the germline V gene. CDR3 in DNA: TGCGCCAGCAGCCCCTCGGACGGAAGCTCCTACAATGAGCAGTTCTTC. This gives the protein CASSPSDGSSYNEQFF.

This chain links TRBV18 with TRBJ1-3; D ambiguous. The germline V gene encodes CDR1 KGHSH and CDR2 LQKENI. The CDR3 is made up of 13 amino acids. Trimming shortened V by 3 bases and J by 8 bases, and 11 bases separated the two germline ends. CDR3 DNA: TGTGCCAGCTCACCCAAAGAAAGAGACACCATATATTTT. The encoded protein is CASSPKERDTIYF.

This rearrangement joins TRBV5-5 to TRBJ1-5, with D perhaps TRBD1 (5 bases). The CDR3 runs to 13 residues. The V end was cut by 4 bases, the J end by 4 bases, with 9 bases between. Germline loops: CDR1 SGHKS, CDR2 YYEKEE (reference sequence). The CDR3 sequence is CASSVTVNQPQHF. CDR3 nucleotide sequence: TGTGCCAGCAGCGTGACAGTTAATCAGCCCCAGCATTTT. Supplemented by reference TRBV5-5 and TRBJ1-5, the full variable domain reads DAGVTQSPTHLIKTRGQQVTLRCSPISGHKSVSWYQQVLGQGPQFIFQYYEKEERGRGNFPDRFSARQFPNYSSELNVNALLLGDSALYLCASSVTVNQPQHFGDGTRLSIL.

V is TRBV29-1 and J is TRBJ1-1; tentative D call: TRBD1 (5 bases). Germline CDR1 reads SQVTM; CDR2 reads ANQGSEA. Between the trimmed V and J ends, which lost 7 bases and 3 bases, there was a span of 12 bases. The CDR3 is 12 residues long. CDR3 nucleotide sequence: TGCAGCGGCTGGGACGGAGACACTGAAGCTTTCTTT. Amino acid sequence: CSGWDGDTEAFF.

This sequence joins TRBV18 and TRBJ1-2, with unresolved D. This CDR3 has 14 residues. The germline V gene encodes CDR1 KGHSH and CDR2 LQKENI. Trimming stripped 6 bases from V and 5 bases from J, with 16 bases between. Here the CDR3 DNA reads TGTGCCAGCTCGGGGAAGGACGGAAAATATGGCTACACCTTC. The encoded protein is CASSGKDGKYGYTF.

V is TRBV20-1 and J is TRBJ1-3; D perhaps matches TRBD1 (5 bases). The CDR3 runs 13 residues. V lost 3 bases and J 4 bases, leaving 10 bases between the germline ends. Germline lookup yields CDR1 DFQATT and CDR2 SNEGSKA (reference sequence). DNA for the CDR3: TGCAGTGCTAGTCGGGACGCCGGAAACACCATATATTTT. Translating it yields CSASRDAGNTIYF.

The chain recombines TRBV4-1 with TRBJ1-1, with 8 nucleotides matching TRBD1. The CDR3 runs 17 residues. Germline trimming cut 8 bases from V and 0 bases from J; bases unmatched to any gene: 14. Germline V gives CDR1 MGHRA, CDR2 YSYEKL. CDR3 loop: CASAYRRDRPMNTEAFF. The CDR3 DNA reads TGCGCCAGCGCTTATCGTCGGGACAGGCCAATGAACACTGAAGCTTTCTTT.

The V gene is TRBV5-8, the J gene TRBJ2-7; either TRBD1 or TRBD2 may fit D (6 bases each). This CDR3 has 15 residues. Germline V gene data show CDR1 as SGHTS and CDR2 as YDEGEE. The V end lost 4 bases, the J end lost 1 base, and 15 bases lay between the germline ends. CDR3 in DNA: TGTGCCAGCAGCACAGGGACTTGGCTTTCCTACGAGCAGTACTTC. Residues: CASSTGTWLSYEQYF.

The chain's CDR3 is CASSPDRDRGVAFF. The CDR3 DNA follows: TGTGCCAGCAGCCCAGACCGGGACAGGGGCGTAGCTTTCTTT. V gene TRBV7-3 combines with J gene TRBJ1-1; TRBD1 matches 10 bases. The CDR3 has 14 amino acids. V lost 5 bases and J lost 10; bases outside the gene matches: 10. CDR1 SGHTA and CDR2 FQGTGA come from the germline V gene.

The rearrangement uses TRBV7-2 and TRBJ1-2, with TRBD1 matching 8 bases. The trim removed 2 bases at V and 4 bases at J, leaving 9 bases unmatched. Germline CDR1 and CDR2: SGHTA and FQGNSA. This CDR3 has 16 amino acids. The CDR3 is CASSLIPDRGGYGYTF. In DNA form, the CDR3 reads TGTGCCAGCAGCTTAATCCCCGACAGGGGCGGCTATGGCTACACCTTC. Full variable domain (rest looked up from reference TRBV7-2 and TRBJ1-2): GAGVSQSPSNKVTEKGKDVELRCDPISGHTALYWYRQSLGQGLEFLIYFQGNSAPDKSGLPSDRFSAERTGGSVSTLTIQRTQQEDSAVYLCASSLIPDRGGYGYTFGSGTRLTVV.

The chain joins TRBV7-2 to TRBJ2-5, with a tentative D call TRBD2 (7 bases). The CDR3 runs 16 residues. Germline CDR1 SGHTA, CDR2 FQGNSA. V dropped 5 bases and J dropped 2 bases, with 18 bases sitting between them. DNA of the CDR3: TGTGCCAGCAGCCGTATGAGGGGGGGGCCTCAAGAGACCCAGTACTTC. This codes for CASSRMRGGPQETQYF. The complete variable domain, with remaining parts taken from reference TRBV7-2 and TRBJ2-5, reads GAGVSQSPSNKVTEKGKDVELRCDPISGHTALYWYRQSLGQGLEFLIYFQGNSAPDKSGLPSDRFSAERTGGSVSTLTIQRTQQEDSAVYLCASSRMRGGPQETQYFGPGTRLLVL.

The chain couples TRBV2 to TRBJ1-2; TRBD1 aligns across 7 bases. CDR3 length: 14 amino acids. The trim removed 4 bases at V and 8 bases at J, leaving 10 bases unmatched. Germline loops: CDR1 SNHLY, CDR2 FYNNEI. The CDR3 coding sequence is TGTGCCAGCAGTGGTACACAGGGGAGAGGGGGCTACACCTTC. Residues: CASSGTQGRGGYTF.

The chain recombines TRBV12-5 with TRBJ2-6; D not resolved. The CDR3 has 18 amino acids. V gave up 0 bases and J gave up 2 bases, with 14 bases separating them. Germline loops: CDR1 LGHNT, CDR2 FRNRAP. CDR3 sequence: CASGLVRAGAPGANVLTF. The DNA of the CDR3 is TGTGCTAGTGGTTTGGTACGCGCAGGTGCACCTGGGGCCAACGTCCTGACTTTC.

The chain recombines TRBV11-3 with TRBJ2-3, with TRBD2 identical over 11 bases. The germline V gene has CDR1 SGHNT and CDR2 YENEEA. This CDR3 has 16 residues. V lost 4 bases, J lost 4 bases, and 7 bases stayed unmatched. CDR3 DNA sequence: TGTGCCAGCAGCTCTTCCGGGACTAGCGGAGCAGATACGCAGTATTTT. Protein: CASSSSGTSGADTQYF. The full variable domain, with the rest looked up from reference TRBV11-3 and TRBJ2-3, is EAGVVQSPRYKIIEKKQPVAFWCNPISGHNTLYWYLQNLGQGPELLIRYENEEAVDDSQLPKDRFSAERLKGVDSTLKIQPAELGDSAVYLCASSSSGTSGADTQYFGPGTRLTVL.

This clone was counted between two and nine times. The CDR3 sequence: CASSPGLAGAETQYF. The CDR3 DNA is TGTGCCAGCAGCCCGGGACTAGCGGGGGCGGAGACCCAGTACTTC. This chain uses TRBV3-1 (or the pseudogene TRBV3-2) with TRBJ2-5; 14 positions match TRBD2. With 4 bases clipped from V and 5 bases from J, the junction kept 3 bases outside the gene matches. CDR3 size: 15 residues. The germline CDR1 and CDR2 sequences are LGHDT and YNNKEL (reference sequence).

About this clone itself: One end of the junction does not line up with germline, which may come from a read error. The chain employs TRBV7-2 and TRBJ2-5; D is uncertain. The CDR3 contains 14 residues. Per germline, CDR1 SGHTA and CDR2 FQGNSA. The CDR3 region is CASSLELPQETRYF. The DNA of the CDR3 is TGTGCCAGCAGCTTAGAGCTCCCCCAAGAGACCCGGTACTTC.

The gene calls are TRBV11-1 and TRBJ1-6, with TRBD1 matching 7 bases. Germline V gene data show CDR1 as SGHAT and CDR2 as FQDESV (reference sequence). After removal of 2 bases from V and 9 bases from J, the junction contained 4 bases not matched to a gene. The CDR3 consists of 14 residues. CDR3 protein: CASSLTGASSPLHF. CDR3 DNA sequence: TGTGCCAGCAGCTTAACAGGGGCTAGTTCACCCCTCCACTTT.

The rearrangement links TRBV27 to TRBJ2-3, with D possibly TRBD2 on 5 matching bases. The CDR3 has 13 residues. Germline CDR1 and CDR2: MNHEY and SMNVEV (reference sequence). Trimming left V 6 bases short and J 0 bases short, with 7 bases between. Here the CDR3 reads CASRGDSTDTQYF. CDR3 nucleotide sequence: TGTGCCAGCAGGGGAGACAGCACAGATACGCAGTATTTT.

The V and J genes are TRBV5-4 and TRBJ1-1; TRBD1 might be the D (6 bases). Germline V gives CDR1 SGHNT, CDR2 YYREEE (reference sequence). The CDR3 is made up of 14 amino acids. V was clipped by 4 bases and J by 0 bases, with 10 bases between them. This CDR3 is CASSIDRLNTEAFF. CDR3 bases: TGTGCCAGCAGCATAGACAGGTTGAACACTGAAGCTTTCTTT.

The chain recombines TRBV29-1 with TRBJ1-2; possibly TRBD1 for D (5 bases). Trimming pared 5 bases from V and 0 bases from J, leaving 13 bases between. Germline V lookup: CDR1 SQVTM, CDR2 ANQGSEA. This CDR3 is built from 14 residues. In DNA form, the CDR3 reads TGCAGCGTTTCAGACAGACTAGCTAACTATGGCTACACCTTC. Translated, it gives CSVSDRLANYGYTF.

The chain combines TRBV12-3 or TRBV12-4 with TRBJ2-5, with D perhaps matching TRBD1 or TRBD2 (5 bases each). The CDR3 loop spans 13 amino acids. V lost 6 bases and J lost 4, with 12 bases in between. The CDR3 here is CASSRDGRETQYF. The CDR3 coding sequence is TGTGCCAGCAGCAGGGACGGGCGAGAGACCCAGTACTTC.